Shown below are 18 T cell receptor beta chains from a single sample sequenced in a study of T cell repertoires in cytomegalovirus infection. TCRdb redid the calling of the reads with MiXCR, one entry per CDR3 protein. Among some 300,000 distinct CDR3 sequences listed, under 20% were seen once. Sequencing input: PBMCs. The origin of the receptors is a human donor in good health (CMV status not recorded). Some clones in this sample may be carry-over from other donors' samples.

This clonotype has a count of ten or more. V usage is TRBV7-2 and J usage is TRBJ2-5; 9 bases are a match to TRBD2. This CDR3 is 16 amino acids long. CDR1 and CDR2 from the germline V gene are SGHTA and FQGNSA. With V trimmed by 0 bases and J by 1 base, 3 bases remained unmatched. The CDR3 reads CASSLAASGAQETQYF. In DNA, the CDR3 is TGTGCCAGCAGCTTAGCGGCTAGCGGGGCCCAAGAGACCCAGTACTTC.

In its sample, this clonotype was seen many times. The chain carries TRBV7-2 and TRBJ1-1, with TRBD1 matching 9 bases. V lost 2 bases, J lost 7 bases, and 14 bases stayed unmatched. The CDR3 extends over 17 amino acids. Germline V lookup: CDR1 SGHTA, CDR2 FQGNSA. CDR3 sequence: CASSLTYRGPRRLEAFF. CDR3 nucleotide sequence: TGTGCCAGCAGCTTAACGTACAGGGGGCCCCGTCGTCTTGAAGCTTTCTTT.

This clonotype was seen ten or more times. V and J are TRBV7-8 and TRBJ2-1; D gene unclear. V was shortened by 0 bases and J by 4 bases, with 10 bases between the two germline ends. Germline lookup yields CDR1 SGHVS and CDR2 FQNEAQ. The CDR3 loop spans 15 amino acids. As DNA, the CDR3 is TGTGCCAGCAGCTTAGCATTTGCCGGTTACAATGAGCAGTTCTTC. Translating gives CASSLAFAGYNEQFF.

Only a few counts were recorded for this clonotype. The chain joins TRBV7-6 to TRBJ2-1; TRBD2 aligns across 10 bases. The CDR3 length is 18 residues. J was trimmed by 0 bases and V by 3 bases; bases with no gene match: 8. CDR1 and CDR2 (germline): SGHVS, FNYEAQ. CDR3 amino acids: CASSLASGGFLSYNEQFF. The CDR3 coding sequence is TGTGCCAGCAGCTTGGCTAGCGGGGGTTTCCTCTCCTACAATGAGCAGTTCTTC.

The J gene is TRBJ2-3, the V gene TRBV2; maybe TRBD2 (5 bases). Germline V gene lookup returns CDR1 SNHLY and CDR2 FYNNEI. The CDR3 extends over 14 amino acids. V was cut by 6 bases and J by 2 bases, with 12 bases left in between. The CDR3 DNA is TGTGCCAGCAGACTAAGAGGGAACACAGATACGCAGTATTTT. Its translation is CASRLRGNTDTQYF.

This clonotype was seen repeatedly, ten times or more. The rearrangement links TRBV11-2 to TRBJ2-3, with 12 bases lining up with TRBD2. Losses at the gene ends were 4 bases for V and 9 bases for J; bases not matched to a gene: 17. The CDR3 has 18 residues. Germline CDR1 is SGHAT and CDR2 is FQNNGV. The CDR3 DNA reads TGTGCCAGCAGCTCCCCTTTTTTATCTAGCGGGGGGGCGGGCACGCAGTATTTT. Translated, it gives CASSSPFLSSGGAGTQYF.

This clonotype was detected a few times. This rearrangement joins TRBV9 to TRBJ2-2, with no clear D. Germline V gives CDR1 SGDLS, CDR2 YYNGEE. This CDR3 is built from 16 residues. Trimming took 1 base from V and 3 from J, leaving 13 bases between them. The DNA for the CDR3 is TGTGCCAGCAGCGTAACTTCCAGCGCCTACACCGGGGAGCTGTTTTTT. Protein product: CASSVTSSAYTGELFF.

This clonotype was observed many times. V is TRBV7-9 and J is TRBJ1-4; 8 bases match TRBD1. This CDR3 spans 14 amino acids. With 5 bases clipped from V and 7 bases from J, the junction kept 6 bases outside the gene matches. From germline, CDR1 is SEHNR and CDR2 FQNEAQ (reference sequence). CDR3 nucleotides: TGTGCCAGCAGCGCGGGACAGGTCGTTGAAAAACTGTTTTTT. It encodes CASSAGQVVEKLFF.

The chain employs TRBV6-2 or TRBV6-3 and TRBJ2-7; 8 bases line up with TRBD1. This CDR3 is 15 amino acids long. The V gene's germline CDR1 is MNHEY and CDR2 SVGEGT. The ends lost 7 bases at V and 7 bases at J; junction bases unmatched: 15. The DNA for the CDR3 is TGTGCCAGCACCCCGACCCAGGGGGCCATCAATGAGCAGTACTTC. Its translation: CASTPTQGAINEQYF.

The V and J genes are TRBV18 and TRBJ2-7, with 10 bases lining up with TRBD1. Germline V CDR1 and CDR2: KGHSH, LQKENI. The CDR3 runs to 15 residues. J lost 7 bases, V lost 5 bases, and 11 bases had no gene match. The CDR3 protein is CASSAGTGAAGEQYF. The CDR3 bases are TGTGCCAGCTCAGCAGGGACAGGGGCCGCGGGGGAGCAGTACTTC.

This clonotype was observed a few times. Sequence at one end of the junction differs from germline and may be a read error. The chain joins TRBV7-6 to TRBJ2-5; D not resolved. Germline lookup yields CDR1 SGHVS and CDR2 FNYEAQ. This CDR3 has 15 amino acids. CDR3 residues: CVSSDPWRTQETQYF. The CDR3 bases are TGTGTCAGCAGCGATCCCTGGAGAACCCAAGAGACCCAGTACTTC.

This clonotype was detected many times. This chain uses TRBV7-2 with TRBJ1-4; 11 bases align to TRBD1. J gave up 7 bases and V 1 base, and 8 bases lay outside the gene matches. Germline CDR1 is SGHTA and CDR2 is FQGNSA. There are 17 residues in the CDR3. CDR3 sequence reads: CASSLGVGQGAGEKLFF. The CDR3 DNA reads as TGTGCCAGCAGCTTAGGGGTTGGACAGGGGGCTGGTGAAAAACTGTTTTTT. Full variable domain (missing parts from reference TRBV7-2 and TRBJ1-4): GAGVSQSPSNKVTEKGKDVELRCDPISGHTALYWYRQSLGQGLEFLIYFQGNSAPDKSGLPSDRFSAERTGGSVSTLTIQRTQQEDSAVYLCASSLGVGQGAGEKLFFGSGTQLSVL.

This clonotype was detected only a few times. The chain couples TRBV6-1 to TRBJ2-6, with 11 positions matching TRBD1. The CDR3 is 18 residues long. J lost 0 bases, V lost 4 bases, and 5 bases had no gene match. Germline-derived CDR1 and CDR2 are MNHNS and SASEGT. Here the CDR3 DNA reads TGTGCCAGCAGTGCCTCCGGGACAGGGGGCTCTGGGGCCAACGTCCTGACTTTC. It yields the protein CASSASGTGGSGANVLTF.

In its sample, this clonotype was seen a few times. The chain is built from TRBV7-2 and TRBJ2-3, with D perhaps TRBD2 (5 bases). Per the germline V gene, CDR1 is SGHTA and CDR2 is FQGNSA. The CDR3 runs to 13 residues. Trimming took 3 bases from V and 4 from J, leaving 8 bases between them. This CDR3 is CASSLTNADTQYF. The CDR3 DNA is TGTGCCAGCAGCTTGACTAACGCAGATACGCAGTATTTT.

This clonotype has at least ten counts. The genes are TRBV4-1 and TRBJ2-1; D may be TRBD2 (7 bases). V lost 3 bases to trimming and J lost 8 bases, with 23 bases between them. This CDR3 region has 17 residues. Per germline, CDR1 MGHRA and CDR2 YSYEKL. This chain's CDR3 is CASSQFTGGAKVYEQFF. CDR3 DNA: TGCGCCAGCAGCCAGTTTACGGGGGGCGCAAAAGTATATGAGCAGTTCTTC.

This clonotype was seen many times. The V call is TRBV15, the J call TRBJ2-2, with no clear D. The CDR3 is 16 residues long. Trimming took off 4 bases at V and 1 base at J, with 13 bases between the two ends. Germline lookup yields CDR1 LNHNV and CDR2 YYDKDF (reference sequence). The DNA of the CDR3 is TGTGCCACCAGCAAAATCTGGGGTCTGAACACCGGGGAGCTGTTTTTT. Encoded protein: CATSKIWGLNTGELFF.

This clonotype has more than one count but fewer than ten. This chain uses TRBV7-9 with TRBJ2-7; TRBD1 might be the D (6 bases). The CDR3 loop spans 15 amino acids. The V gene's germline CDR1 is SEHNR and CDR2 FQNEAQ (reference sequence). V gave up 2 bases and J gave up 3 bases, with 14 bases separating them. CDR3 nucleotides: TGTGCCAGCAGCTTAAGTCAGGGGACATTCTACGAGCAGTACTTC. It yields the protein CASSLSQGTFYEQYF.

The chain uses TRBV19 and TRBJ1-1; D is possibly TRBD1 (6 bases). This CDR3 has 13 residues. Germline CDR1 and CDR2: LNHDA and SQIVND (reference sequence). Trimming left V 6 bases short and J 6 bases short, with 14 bases between. This CDR3 reads CASRTQGAAEAFF. The CDR3 DNA is TGTGCCAGTAGGACACAGGGCGCAGCTGAAGCTTTCTTT.